This TCR beta chain was recovered during a study of T cell changes during pregnancy in multiple sclerosis (dated 2019 in TCRdb). With respect to the entire study: In women with multiple sclerosis, the researchers looked at how the T cell repertoire shifted as pregnancy progressed.

CDR3 length: 13 amino acids, cysteine to phenylalanine. The kept DNA is CDR3 alone, 39 bases in frame from the first base. Via the germline V gene (reference sequence), CDR1 is GTSNPN and CDR2 SVGIG. Trimming removed 2 bases from V and 6 bases from J; the gene matches leave 4 bases unexplained. This clone came up once. Its antigen remains undetermined. Base quality data are lacking; no much larger clone is found one base away. Library construction relied on the immunoSEQ multiplex PCR assay. Not all clones reach the TCRdb copy of this immuneACCESS table, which keeps in-frame sequences only. Checked studies attribute under half of the gap to unresolved V genes and leave the rest unexplained. Here the sample has about 97,000 clones; about 91% occur a single time. The ten top clones hold about 2.9% of the sample.

The starting material was peripheral blood, obtained in the second trimester of pregnancy. The chain employs TRBV30 and TRBJ1-5; 7 bases in the junction line up with TRBD1. This TCR was recovered from a female donor with multiple sclerosis, enrolled in a pregnancy study. The CDR3 loop reads CAWSQGVGQPQHF. The DNA sequence reads TGTGCCTGGAGTCAGGGGGTGGGTCAGCCCCAGCATTTT.